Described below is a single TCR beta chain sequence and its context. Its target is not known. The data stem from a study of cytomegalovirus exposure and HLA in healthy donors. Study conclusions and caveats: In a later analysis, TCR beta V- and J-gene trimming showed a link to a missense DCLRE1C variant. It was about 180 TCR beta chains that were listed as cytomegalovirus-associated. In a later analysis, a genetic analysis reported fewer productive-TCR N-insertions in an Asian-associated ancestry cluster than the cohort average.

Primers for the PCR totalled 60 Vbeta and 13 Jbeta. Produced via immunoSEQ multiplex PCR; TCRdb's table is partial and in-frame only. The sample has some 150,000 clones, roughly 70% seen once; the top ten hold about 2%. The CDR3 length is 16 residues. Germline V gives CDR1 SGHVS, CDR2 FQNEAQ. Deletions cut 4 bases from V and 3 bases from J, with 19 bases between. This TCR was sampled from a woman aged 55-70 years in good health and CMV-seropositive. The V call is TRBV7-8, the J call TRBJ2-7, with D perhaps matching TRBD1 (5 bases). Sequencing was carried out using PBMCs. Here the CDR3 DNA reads TGTGCCAGCAGCTCCCGCTGGGGCGAGTGGGACTACGAGCAGTACTTC. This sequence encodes CASSSRWGEWDYEQYF.